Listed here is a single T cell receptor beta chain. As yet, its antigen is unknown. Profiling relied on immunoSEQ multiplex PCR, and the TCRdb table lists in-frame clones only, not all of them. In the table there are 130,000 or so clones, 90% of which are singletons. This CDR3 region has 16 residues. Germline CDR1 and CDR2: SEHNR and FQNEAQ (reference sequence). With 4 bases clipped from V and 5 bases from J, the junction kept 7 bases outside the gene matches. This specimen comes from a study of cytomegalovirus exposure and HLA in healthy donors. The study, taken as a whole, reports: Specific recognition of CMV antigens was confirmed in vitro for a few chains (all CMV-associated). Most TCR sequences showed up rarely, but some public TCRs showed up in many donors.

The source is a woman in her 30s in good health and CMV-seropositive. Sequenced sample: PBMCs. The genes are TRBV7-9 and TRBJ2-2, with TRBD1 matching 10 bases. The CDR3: CASSSGQGGRTGELFF. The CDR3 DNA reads TGTGCCAGCAGCTCAGGACAGGGGGGAAGGACCGGGGAGCTGTTTTTT.